A selection of T cell receptor beta chains follows, all from one sample in a study of high-grade serous ovarian cancer treatment subgroups. Generated by immunoSEQ multiplex PCR, the TCRdb table keeps only in-frame clones and is missing some. Of about 7,400 clones listed, about 62% are singletons. What was sequenced was tumor tissue. Source of these receptors: a human donor with high-grade serous ovarian cancer. Both conserved end residues are part of each CDR3. The D gene is left open where the match is weak. A row's size may be missing; if present it is once, few, many or a size class.

>NA|15|TRBV4-3|TRBJ2-2|NA
CASSQDGRGIGELFF
TGCGCCAGCAGCCAAGACGGAAGGGGCATCGGGGAGCTGTTTTTT
>NA|12|TRBV7-2|TRBJ1-2|NA
CASSLGREGYTF
TGTGCCAGCAGCTTAGGGCGAGAAGGCTACACCTTC
>NA|15|TRBV2|TRBJ2-1|NA
CASSGEAISYNEQFF
TGTGCCAGCAGTGGGGAGGCGATCTCCTACAATGAGCAGTTCTTC
>NA|15|TRBV27|TRBJ2-3|NA
CASSLSASSTDTQYF
TGTGCCAGCAGTTTATCGGCTAGCAGCACAGATACGCAGTATTTT
>few|14|TRBV19|TRBJ1-1|NA
CASSTGMVGTEAFF
TGTGCCAGTAGTACAGGGATGGTAGGCACTGAAGCTTTCTTT
>NA|14|TRBV7-2|TRBJ1-2|TRBD1
CASSWGQGAGGYTF
TGTGCCAGCAGCTGGGGACAGGGGGCTGGGGGCTACACCTTC
>few|14|TRBV6-5|TRBJ1-4|NA
CASSHGLQGEKLFF
TGTGCCAGCAGCCACGGACTCCAAGGCGAAAAACTGTTTTTT
>few|15|TRBV7-8|TRBJ2-1|TRBD2
CASSLTSGVYNEQFF
TGTGCCAGCAGCCTGACTAGCGGGGTTTACAATGAGCAGTTCTTC
>NA|15|TRBV5-1|TRBJ2-7|NA
CASSLVLAGTYEQYF
TGCGCCAGCAGCTTGGTTCTAGCTGGGACCTACGAGCAGTACTTC
>once|13|TRBV5-4|TRBJ2-5|NA
CASSRRGGETQYF
TGTGCCAGCAGCAGGCGGGGTGGAGAGACCCAGTACTTC
>NA|11|TRBV20-1|TRBJ2-3|NA
CSGSVGDTQYF
TGCAGTGGCTCCGTAGGAGATACGCAGTATTTT
>few|17|TRBV11-3|TRBJ1-3|NA
CASSLGAGRTVGNTIYF
TGTGCCAGCAGCTTAGGGGCGGGTAGAACTGTCGGAAACACCATATATTTT
>few|14|TRBV7-2|TRBJ2-7|TRBD1
CASSADRGSYEQYF
TGTGCCAGCAGCGCCGACAGGGGATCGTACGAGCAGTACTTC
>NA|15|TRBV7-8|TRBJ1-1|NA
CASSLVGPMNTEAFF
TGTGCCAGCAGCTTGGTAGGGCCCATGAACACTGAAGCTTTCTTT
>NA|15|TRBV9|TRBJ2-2|TRBD1
CASSVGGGRTGELFF
TGTGCCAGCAGCGTAGGAGGGGGCCGCACCGGGGAGCTGTTTTTT
>few|13|TRBV10-3|TRBJ1-5|TRBD1
CAISQGADQPQHF
TGTGCCATCAGTCAGGGGGCGGATCAGCCCCAGCATTTT
>NA|15|TRBV5-1|TRBJ2-2|TRBD2
CASRFESGRIGELFF
TGCGCCAGCAGGTTCGAAAGCGGGAGGATCGGGGAGCTGTTTTTT
>few|15|TRBV12-5|TRBJ2-7|NA
CASALAGFSSYEQYF
TGTGCTAGTGCCCTCGCGGGATTTAGCTCCTACGAGCAGTACTTC
>NA|16|TRBV27|TRBJ2-7|NA
CASSLGRTPSPYEQYF
TGTGCCAGCAGTTTAGGAAGGACACCCTCACCCTACGAGCAGTACTTC
>NA|14|TRBV6-5|TRBJ2-3|NA
CASSTQGFTDTQYF
TGTGCCAGCAGTACCCAGGGATTCACAGATACGCAGTATTTT
>NA|14|TRBV2|TRBJ1-5|TRBD1
CASKSAGTGLPQHF
TGTGCCAGCAAATCAGCCGGGACAGGGCTTCCCCAGCATTTT
>NA|15|TRBV29-1|TRBJ2-3|NA
CSVTLRSPGTDTQYF
TGCAGCGTTACCCTGAGGTCCCCCGGCACAGATACGCAGTATTTT
>NA|15|TRBV7-3|TRBJ2-5|NA
CASSLGYGGKETQYF
TGTGCCAGCAGCTTAGGGTACGGGGGAAAAGAGACCCAGTACTTC
>NA|16|TRBV28|TRBJ2-3|NA
CASSFSPGSSTDTQYF
TGTGCCAGCAGTTTTAGCCCGGGATCTTCCACAGATACGCAGTATTTT
>NA|15|TRBV27|TRBJ1-2|NA
CASSLLPDPGYGYTF
TGTGCCAGCAGTTTACTCCCCGACCCGGGATATGGCTACACCTTC
>once|13|TRBV7-2|TRBJ2-5|NA
CASSPPGWETQYF
TGTGCCAGCAGCCCCCCGGGATGGGAGACCCAGTACTTC
>once|15|TRBV5-1|TRBJ2-7|TRBD1
CASSLAPDNGQGPYF
TGCGCCAGCAGCTTGGCCCCCGACAACGGACAGGGCCCGTACTTC
>NA|17|TRBV4-3|TRBJ2-1|NA
CASSQAMGPGSYNEQFF
TGCGCCAGCAGCCAAGCTATGGGGCCGGGCTCCTACAATGAGCAGTTCTTC
>NA|17|TRBV7-2|TRBJ2-1|TRBD2
CASSLVGGGRLANEQFF
TGTGCCAGCAGCTTAGTCGGCGGCGGGAGGCTGGCTAATGAGCAGTTCTTC
>medium-sized|13|TRBV29-1|TRBJ1-3|NA
CSATVFSGNTIYF
TGCAGTGCGACAGTTTTCTCTGGAAACACCATATATTTT
>NA|13|TRBV28|TRBJ2-1|TRBD1
CASGWWDRHEQFF
TGTGCCAGCGGCTGGTGGGACAGACATGAGCAGTTCTTC
>few|15|TRBV23-1|TRBJ2-5|TRBD1
CASSQSDRAQETQYF
TGCGCCAGCAGTCAATCTGACAGGGCACAAGAGACCCAGTACTTC
>few|13|TRBV27|TRBJ1-5|NA
CASSLSLNQPQHF
TGTGCCAGCAGTTTATCCCTTAATCAGCCCCAGCATTTT
>NA|13|TRBV5-4|TRBJ2-7|TRBD2
CAILAEGTNEQYF
TGTGCCATCCTAGCGGAAGGGACTAACGAGCAGTACTTC
>NA|13|TRBV28|TRBJ1-2|NA
CASTQALAWGYTF
TGTGCCAGCACCCAAGCCCTCGCTTGGGGCTACACCTTC
>NA|17|TRBV7-2|TRBJ2-4|TRBD2
CASSSRPSGRAKNIQYF
TGTGCCAGCAGCTCCAGGCCTAGCGGGAGGGCCAAAAACATTCAGTACTTC
>few|14|TRBV6-5|TRBJ1-5|NA
CASESHYSNQPQHF
TGTGCCAGCGAGAGCCACTATAGCAATCAGCCCCAGCATTTT
>NA|14|TRBV29-1|TRBJ2-3|TRBD2
CSVEREGRSDTQYF
TGCAGCGTTGAGCGGGAGGGTAGGTCAGATACGCAGTATTTT
>NA|15|TRBV12-2|TRBJ2-5|NA
CASRLFRQGTVTQYF
TGTGCAAGTCGCTTATTTAGACAGGGGACGGTGACCCAGTACTTC
>NA|15|TRBV4-1|TRBJ1-5|NA
CASSPQDFVNQPQHF
TGCGCCAGCAGCCCCCAGGACTTTGTCAATCAGCCCCAGCATTTT
>NA|18|TRBV29-1|TRBJ2-2|TRBD2
CSVYSGTSGSTGIGELFF
TGCAGCGTGTACTCCGGGACTAGCGGGAGCACTGGTATCGGGGAGCTGTTTTTT
>NA|13|TRBV5-1|TRBJ2-2|NA
CASMGVGTGELFF
TGCGCCAGCATGGGCGTTGGTACCGGGGAGCTGTTTTTT
>NA|13|TRBV28|TRBJ2-7|NA
CASRTASIYEQYF
TGTGCCAGCAGAACGGCCAGCATCTACGAGCAGTACTTC
>NA|16|TRBV5-1|TRBJ2-1|TRBD2
CASSSLTSGRANEQFF
TGCGCCAGCAGCTCGCTGACTAGCGGGAGGGCCAATGAGCAGTTCTTC
>few|15|TRBV6-5|TRBJ2-4|TRBD1
CATRGTGTAKNIQYF
TGTGCCACCCGCGGGACAGGGACAGCCAAAAACATTCAGTACTTC
>once|16|TRBV5-1|TRBJ1-3|TRBD1
CASSVSAGTGGNTIYF
TGCGCCAGCAGCGTGTCCGCCGGGACAGGCGGAAACACCATATATTTT
>medium-sized|13|TRBV7-2|TRBJ2-1|TRBD2
CASSLGTTNEQFF
TGTGCCAGCAGCCTGGGGACTACCAATGAGCAGTTCTTC
>NA|14|TRBV7-2|TRBJ2-7|TRBD2
CASSPGGAAREQYF
TGTGCCAGCAGCCCGGGGGGGGCGGCAAGAGAGCAGTACTTC
>medium-sized|13|TRBV19|TRBJ1-5|NA
CASSDMLNQPQHF
TGTGCCAGTAGTGATATGTTAAATCAGCCCCAGCATTTT
>medium-sized|16|TRBV28|TRBJ1-2|NA
CASRRDSATPNYGYTF
TGTGCCAGCAGGCGGGACTCAGCGACCCCTAACTATGGCTACACCTTC
>few|17|TRBV7-3|TRBJ2-1|NA
CASSLIGSPSSYNEQFF
TGTGCCAGCAGCTTAATTGGTAGCCCCAGCTCCTACAATGAGCAGTTCTTC
>NA|15|TRBV7-9|TRBJ2-3|NA
CASSFITPGTDTQYF
TGTGCCAGCAGCTTTATAACCCCAGGCACAGATACGCAGTATTTT
>NA|12|TRBV28|TRBJ2-7|TRBD1
CASSWDSYEQYF
TGTGCCAGCAGTTGGGACAGTTACGAGCAGTACTTC
>once|15|TRBV7-2|TRBJ2-7|NA
CASSLSPGQTYWQYF
TGTGCCAGCAGCTTATCCCCGGGTCAAACCTACTGGCAGTACTTC
>NA|15|TRBV5-1|TRBJ1-3|NA
CASSLAGGSGNTIYF
TGCGCCAGCAGCCTAGCTGGGGGCTCTGGAAACACCATATATTTT
>NA|14|TRBV19|TRBJ2-1|NA
CASRGVSSYNEQFF
TGTGCCAGTAGAGGAGTGAGCTCCTACAATGAGCAGTTCTTC
>NA|17|TRBV27|TRBJ2-7|TRBD1
CASSLKGLGTGPYEQYF
TGTGCCAGCAGTTTGAAGGGCTTAGGGACAGGCCCCTACGAGCAGTACTTC
>NA|14|TRBV7-2|TRBJ1-2|NA
CASSLARSNYGYTF
TGTGCCAGCAGCTTAGCGCGCAGCAACTATGGCTACACCTTC
>few|16|TRBV4-3|TRBJ2-1|TRBD2
CASSQGVAGGGNEQFF
TGCGCCAGCAGCCAAGGAGTAGCGGGAGGTGGCAATGAGCAGTTCTTC
>medium-sized|14|TRBV5-8|TRBJ1-5|NA
CASSLQGINQPQHF
TGTGCCAGCAGTTTGCAAGGGATCAATCAGCCCCAGCATTTT